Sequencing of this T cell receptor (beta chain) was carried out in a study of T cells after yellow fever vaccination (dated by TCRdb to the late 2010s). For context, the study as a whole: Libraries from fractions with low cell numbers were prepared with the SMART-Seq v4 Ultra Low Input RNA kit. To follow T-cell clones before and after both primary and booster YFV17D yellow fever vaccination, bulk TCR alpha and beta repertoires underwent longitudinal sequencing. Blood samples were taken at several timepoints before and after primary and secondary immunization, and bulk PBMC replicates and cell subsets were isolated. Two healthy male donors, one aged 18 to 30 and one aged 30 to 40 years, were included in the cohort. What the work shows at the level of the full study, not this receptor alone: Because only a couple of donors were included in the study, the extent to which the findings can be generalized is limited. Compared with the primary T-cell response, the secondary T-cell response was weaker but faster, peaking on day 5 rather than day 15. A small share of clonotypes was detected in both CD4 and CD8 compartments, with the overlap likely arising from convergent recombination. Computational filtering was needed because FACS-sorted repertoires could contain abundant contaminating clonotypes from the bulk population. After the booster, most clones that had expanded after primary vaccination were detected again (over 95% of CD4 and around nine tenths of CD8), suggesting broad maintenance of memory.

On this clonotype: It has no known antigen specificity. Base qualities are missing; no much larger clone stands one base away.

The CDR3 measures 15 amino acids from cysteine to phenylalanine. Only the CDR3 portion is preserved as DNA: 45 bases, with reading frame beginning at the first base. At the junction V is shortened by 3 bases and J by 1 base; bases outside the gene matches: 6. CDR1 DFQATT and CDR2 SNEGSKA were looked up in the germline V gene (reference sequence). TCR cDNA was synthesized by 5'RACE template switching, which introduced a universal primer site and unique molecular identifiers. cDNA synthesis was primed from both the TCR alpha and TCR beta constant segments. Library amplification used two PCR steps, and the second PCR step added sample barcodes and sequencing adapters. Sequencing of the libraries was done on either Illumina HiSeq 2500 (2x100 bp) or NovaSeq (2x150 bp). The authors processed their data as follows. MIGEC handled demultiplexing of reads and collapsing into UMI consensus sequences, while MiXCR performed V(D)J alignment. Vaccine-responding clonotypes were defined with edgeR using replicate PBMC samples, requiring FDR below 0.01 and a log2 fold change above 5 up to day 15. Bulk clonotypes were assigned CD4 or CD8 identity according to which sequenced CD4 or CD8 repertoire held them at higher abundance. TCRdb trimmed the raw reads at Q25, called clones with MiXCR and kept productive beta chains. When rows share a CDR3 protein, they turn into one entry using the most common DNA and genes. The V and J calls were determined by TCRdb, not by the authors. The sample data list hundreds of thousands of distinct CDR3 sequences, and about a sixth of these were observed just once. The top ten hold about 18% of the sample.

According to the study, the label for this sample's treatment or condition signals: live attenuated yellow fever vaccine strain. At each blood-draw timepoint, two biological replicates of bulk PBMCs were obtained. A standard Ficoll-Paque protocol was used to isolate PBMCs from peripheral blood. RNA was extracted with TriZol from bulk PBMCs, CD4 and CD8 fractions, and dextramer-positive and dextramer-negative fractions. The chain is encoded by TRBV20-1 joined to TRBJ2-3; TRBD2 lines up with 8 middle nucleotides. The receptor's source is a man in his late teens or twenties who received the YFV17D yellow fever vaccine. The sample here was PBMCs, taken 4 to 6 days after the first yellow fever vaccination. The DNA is TGCAGTGCTAGCAACCCGACTAGCGGCACAGATACGCAGTATTTT. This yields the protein CSASNPTSGTDTQYF.